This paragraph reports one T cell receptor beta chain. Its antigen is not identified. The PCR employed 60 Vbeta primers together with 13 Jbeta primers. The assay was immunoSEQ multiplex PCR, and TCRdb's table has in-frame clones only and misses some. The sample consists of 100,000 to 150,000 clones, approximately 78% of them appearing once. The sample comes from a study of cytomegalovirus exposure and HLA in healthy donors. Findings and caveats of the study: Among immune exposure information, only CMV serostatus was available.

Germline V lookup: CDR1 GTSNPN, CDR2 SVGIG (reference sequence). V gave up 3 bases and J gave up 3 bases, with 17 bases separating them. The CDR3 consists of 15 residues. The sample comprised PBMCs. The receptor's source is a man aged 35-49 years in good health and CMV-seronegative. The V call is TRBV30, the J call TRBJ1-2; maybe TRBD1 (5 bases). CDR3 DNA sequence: TGTGCCTGGAGACCTTTTCCGCAGGGCCACTATGGCTACACCTTC. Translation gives CAWRPFPQGHYGYTF.